These 21 T cell receptor beta chains originate from one sample sequenced in a study of read filtering for tumor transcriptome and immune sequencing. Molecular barcoded adaptors covering alpha/delta and beta/gamma chains were used on around 400 ng RNA. TCRdb re-derived calls from the reads in MiXCR, one entry per CDR3 protein. Among some 130,000 distinct CDR3 sequences listed, 13% were seen once. Sequenced input: a population of CD138-negative cells sorted from bone marrow. The receptors stem from a donor aged 40 or over with multiple myeloma.

A remark on this clonotype: At one of its ends the junction is not consistent with the germline gene, which may arise from a read error. This sequence joins TRBV4-2 and TRBJ2-5, with D perhaps TRBD1 (6 bases). This CDR3 spans 16 amino acids. CDR1 is LGHNA and CDR2 is YNFKEQ in the germline V gene. CDR3 DNA sequence: TGCGCCAGCAGCCAAGATTACAGGGCTACCCAAGAGACCCAGTACTTC. As protein: CASSQDYRATQETQYF.

This clonotype was observed many times. This chain's CDR3 is CASSFGSYGYTF. The CDR3 nucleotides read TGCGCCAGCAGCTTTGGATCTTATGGCTACACCTTC. V and J are TRBV5-1 and TRBJ1-2; no clear D gene. The CDR3 runs to 12 residues. Germline-derived CDR1 and CDR2 are SGHRS and YFSETQ. V lost 2 bases and J 5 bases, leaving 7 bases between the germline ends.

The V call is TRBV21-1, the J call TRBJ2-7. TRBV21-1 is a pseudogene. This CDR3 region has 15 residues. The CDR3 nucleotides are TGTGCCAGCAGCCCTTTGTTTACGTTCGGGTACGAGCAGTACTTC. Protein sequence: CASSPLFTFGYEQYF.

A note on this clonotype: A much larger clone is a single base away; this may be a read error. The V gene is TRBV2, the J gene TRBJ1-2; tentative D call: TRBD1 (5 bases). The V end was cut by 8 bases, the J end by 4 bases, with 14 bases between. This CDR3 spans 13 amino acids. Germline V gene sequence: CDR1 SNHLY, CDR2 FYNNEI. The CDR3 here is CASRPGGSYGYTF. DNA of the CDR3: TGTGCCAGCCGACCCGGGGGAAGCTATGGCTACACCTTC. The full variable domain, its missing parts supplied by reference TRBV2 and TRBJ1-2, is EPEVTQTPSHQVTQMGQEVILRCVPISNHLYFYWYRQILGQKVEFLVSFYNNEISEKSEIFDDQFSVERPDGSNFTLKIRSTKLEDSAMYFCASRPGGSYGYTFGSGTRLTVV.

This clonotype was counted between two and nine times. The chain combines TRBV7-7 with TRBJ2-5; TRBD2 is a possible D gene (8 bases). Germline assignment: CDR1 SSHAT and CDR2 FNYEAQ (reference sequence). The CDR3 is 14 residues long. The CDR3 DNA reads as TGTGCTAGCGGGATACAGGGGCGCCAAGAGACCCAGTACTTC. It yields the protein CASGIQGRQETQYF. Variable domain in full (rest from reference TRBV7-7 and TRBJ2-5): GAGVSQSPRYKVTKRGQDVTLRCDPISSHATLYWYQQALGQGPEFLTYFNYEAQPDKSGLPSDRFSAERPEGSISTLTIQRTEQRDSAMYRCASGIQGRQETQYFGPGTRLLVL.

The table lists this clonotype with many counts. The J gene is TRBJ2-3, the V gene TRBV20-1, with unresolved D. Trimming removed 0 bases at V and 6 bases at J, with 16 bases between. Germline values: CDR1 DFQATT, CDR2 SNEGSKA (reference sequence). The CDR3 totals 15 residues. CDR3: CSARDPLPVADTQYF. Here the CDR3 DNA reads TGCAGTGCTAGAGATCCTTTACCTGTGGCTGATACGCAGTATTTT.

This clonotype was observed a handful of times. This may be a read error, as it is one base from a much larger clone. This chain links TRBV6-5 with TRBJ2-1, with TRBD2 identical over 10 bases. The CDR3 totals 15 residues. CDR1 MNHEY and CDR2 SVGAGI come from the germline V gene. DNA for the CDR3: TGTACCAGCAGACCTAGCGGGAGTATGTACAATGAGCAGTTCTTC. Translation: CTSRPSGSMYNEQFF.

This clonotype was recorded many times. The chain combines TRBV7-8 with TRBJ2-2; 8 bases align to TRBD1. The CDR3 spans 14 residues. With V trimmed by 6 bases and J by 6 bases, 6 bases remained unmatched. Germline assignment: CDR1 SGHVS and CDR2 FQNEAQ. Here the CDR3 reads CASRKTGVAGELFF. The CDR3 nucleotides read TGTGCCAGCAGAAAGACAGGGGTGGCCGGGGAGCTGTTTTTT.

As regards this clonotype: A single base is all that separates this from a far larger clone, so a read error is likely. The chain has TRBV28 and TRBJ2-1; D is perhaps TRBD1 (7 bases). This CDR3 is 15 amino acids long. V was pared by 7 bases and J by 1 base, with 14 bases between. Per the germline V gene, CDR1 is MDHEN and CDR2 is SYDVKM. In DNA, the CDR3 is TGTGCCAGCATTCCCCAGGGGGGTTCCTACAATGAGCAGTTCTTC. It codes for CASIPQGGSYNEQFF.

This clonotype was recorded many times. V usage is TRBV28 and J usage is TRBJ2-7; TRBD2 matches 9 bases. The CDR3 sequence is 19 residues long. Trimming removed 6 bases from V and 2 bases from J; junction bases left unmatched: 20. The germline gives CDR1 MDHEN, CDR2 SYDVKM. In DNA form, the CDR3 reads TGTGCCAGCAGGTCCGTAGGCACCATACCGGGACTAGCCGCCTACGAGCAGTACTTC. It encodes CASRSVGTIPGLAAYEQYF.

This clonotype occurred many times. The rearrangement links TRBV5-1 to TRBJ2-7; no firm D call. Germline values: CDR1 SGHRS, CDR2 YFSETQ. V was pared by 0 bases and J by 3 bases, with 1 base between. This CDR3 comprises 11 residues. The CDR3 DNA sequence: TGCGCCAGCAGCTTGGACTACGAGCAGTACTTC. Translation gives CASSLDYEQYF.

This clonotype was seen only a few times. The chain combines TRBV2 with TRBJ2-5; TRBD1 or TRBD2 may be the D gene (5 bases each). This CDR3 is built from 14 residues. Germline assignment: CDR1 SNHLY and CDR2 FYNNEI. With 5 bases removed from V and 4 bases from J, the gap between germline ends came to 14 bases. In DNA, the CDR3 is TGTGCCAGCAGTCGGGACCAAACTGTAGAGACCCAGTACTTC. This translates into CASSRDQTVETQYF.

This clonotype was picked up many times. The gene calls are TRBV28 and TRBJ2-4; D is uncertain. The V end was cut by 5 bases, the J end by 7 bases, with 12 bases between. CDR1 is MDHEN, CDR2 SYDVKM, per germline. The CDR3 covers 13 residues. CDR3 sequence (DNA): TGTGCCAGCAGTACCCAGCCGGGTAACATTCAGTACTTC. Its protein product is CASSTQPGNIQYF.

V gene TRBV13 combines with J gene TRBJ2-2, with a weak D call TRBD1 (6 bases). Germline values: CDR1 PRHDT, CDR2 FYEKMQ (reference sequence). V dropped 5 bases and J dropped 1 base, with 14 bases sitting between them. There are 16 residues in the CDR3. The CDR3, as DNA: TGTGCCAGCAGCCCCCGATTGACAGGGAACACCGGGGAGCTGTTTTTT. Translation gives CASSPRLTGNTGELFF.

As regards this clonotype: This probably arose from a read error, given a far larger clone one base away. The chain uses TRBV7-6 and TRBJ2-2, with D tentatively TRBD2 (6 bases). V lost 10 bases, J lost 2 bases, and 17 bases lay in between. CDR3 length equals 15 residues. The germline V gene has CDR1 SGHVS and CDR2 FNYEAQ. CDR3 loop: CATLRGTRNTGELFF. The CDR3 nucleotides are TGTGCCACTCTCCGGGGGACTCGCAACACCGGGGAGCTGTTTTTT.

Many counts were recorded for this clonotype. The chain combines TRBV6-1 with TRBJ1-1; D call uncertain. The germline V and J ends were trimmed by 2 bases and 0 bases, with 7 bases remaining between them. This CDR3 spans 14 amino acids. Germline CDR1 reads MNHNS; CDR2 reads SASEGT. Here the CDR3 reads CASSETLVNTEAFF. The CDR3 DNA sequence: TGTGCCAGCAGTGAAACTCTGGTGAACACTGAAGCTTTCTTT.

A note on this clonotype: A much larger clone differs by one base, so this may be a read error. The chain recombines TRBV6-5 with TRBJ1-1; 9 nucleotides match TRBD1. The CDR3 is 14 residues long. Germline loops: CDR1 MNHEY, CDR2 SVGAGI. The CDR3 here is CASSFGTGGTEALF. The CDR3 nucleotides are TGTGCCAGCAGTTTTGGCACAGGGGGCACTGAAGCTCTCTTT.

This clonotype was recorded at least ten times. V is TRBV10-3 and J is TRBJ2-1; TRBD2 aligns across 10 bases. Germline trimming cut 2 bases from V and 3 bases from J; bases unmatched to any gene: 4. Germline CDR1 and CDR2: ENHRY and SYGVKD. This CDR3 region has 16 residues. The CDR3 loop reads CAISEGLAGVYNEQFF. The DNA of the CDR3 is TGTGCCATCAGTGAGGGGCTAGCGGGAGTCTACAATGAGCAGTTCTTC.

This clonotype has ten or more counts. This chain connects TRBV6-1 to TRBJ2-2, with D possibly TRBD1 on 5 matching bases. CDR1 MNHNS and CDR2 SASEGT come from the germline V gene. The CDR3 covers 15 residues. V was shortened by 9 bases and J by 1 base, with 15 bases between the two germline ends. CDR3 DNA sequence: TGTGCCAGGGAACAAATTAGGGGGAACACCGGGGAGCTGTTTTTT. The encoded protein is CAREQIRGNTGELFF.

This clonotype was seen ten or more times. The chain links TRBV29-1 to TRBJ2-3, with D possibly called TRBD1 or TRBD2 (5 bases each). CDR1 and CDR2 (germline): SQVTM, ANQGSEA. CDR3 size: 15 residues. Trimming shortened V by 0 bases and J by 4 bases, and 14 bases separated the two germline ends. CDR3: CSVEDLMGTPDTQYF. The CDR3 region has the DNA TGCAGCGTTGAAGATCTCATGGGGACCCCAGATACGCAGTATTTT.

This clonotype was detected many times. The chain carries TRBV24-1 and TRBJ2-1; D remains unclear. V was shortened by 8 bases and J by 6 bases, with 10 bases between the two germline ends. CDR3 size: 12 residues. Germline values: CDR1 KGHDR, CDR2 SFDVKD. This CDR3 reads CATKAESNEQFF. The CDR3 DNA follows: TGTGCCACCAAGGCGGAGTCCAATGAGCAGTTCTTC.